The 5 T cell receptor beta chains listed next were all sequenced from one sample in a study of tumor and adjacent non-tumor tissue in lung cancer. The template was RNA from unsorted bulk tissue. This non-tumor lung sample came from over 3 cm beyond the tumor edge. Three rounds of nested PCR, following a modified ARM-PCR protocol, produced the TCRbeta library. TCRdb analysed the multiplex PCR reads with MiXCR anew, one entry per CDR3 protein. The sample shows tens of thousands of distinct CDR3 sequences, approximately 80% of them seen only once. The sample consisted of distant non-tumor lung tissue. These receptors came from a man between 60 and 75 years old with non-small cell lung cancer.

The chain uses TRBV7-9 and TRBJ2-7; D is possibly TRBD1 or TRBD2 (5 bases each). CDR1 SEHNR and CDR2 FQNEAQ come from the germline V gene (reference sequence). There are 16 residues in the CDR3. V was pared by 0 bases and J by 6 bases, with 18 bases between. CDR3 sequence: CASSLADAGTTAEQYF. The CDR3 DNA is TGTGCCAGCAGCTTAGCGGACGCCGGGACCACCGCCGAGCAGTACTTC.

In this sample, this clonotype turned up a few times. The V and J genes are TRBV14 and TRBJ2-2; a possible D gene is TRBD2 (6 bases). Germline CDR1 reads SGHDN; CDR2 reads FVKESK. V was trimmed by 4 bases and J by 5 bases, leaving 8 bases between them. The CDR3 totals 13 residues. CDR3 amino acids: CASSPRGTGELFF. In DNA, the CDR3 is TGTGCCAGCAGCCCCCGGGGGACCGGGGAGCTGTTTTTT.

V usage is TRBV7-2 and J usage is TRBJ2-2; D perhaps matches TRBD2 (6 bases). CDR1 is SGHTA, CDR2 FQGNSA, per germline. The CDR3 covers 14 residues. Trimming took 6 bases from V and 8 from J, leaving 16 bases between them. CDR3 sequence (DNA): TGTGCCAGCAGTGCGGGACGCCGGAGTGGGGAGCTGTTTTTT. It specifies CASSAGRRSGELFF.

The V gene is TRBV11-3, the J gene TRBJ2-3; 8 nucleotides agree with TRBD1. This CDR3 region has 13 residues. The V and J ends lost 3 bases and 11 bases, in that order; junction bases with no gene match: 7. Germline CDR1 reads SGHNT; CDR2 reads YENEEA. For the CDR3, the DNA is TGTGCCAGCAGCTTTCAGGGGGCGAATAGGCAGTATTTT. Amino acids: CASSFQGANRQYF. Full variable domain (remainder filled in from reference TRBV11-3 and TRBJ2-3): EAGVVQSPRYKIIEKKQPVAFWCNPISGHNTLYWYLQNLGQGPELLIRYENEEAVDDSQLPKDRFSAERLKGVDSTLKIQPAELGDSAVYLCASSFQGANRQYFGPGTRLTVL.

The sample holds many counts of this clonotype. This CDR3 fails to terminate in the conserved phenylalanine or tryptophan, so it likely reflects a read error. V gene TRBV29-1 combines with J gene TRBJ1-1, with D perhaps matching TRBD1 (5 bases). This CDR3 is built from 11 residues. Per germline, CDR1 SQVTM and CDR2 ANQGSEA. V was trimmed by 7 bases and J by 3 bases, leaving 9 bases between them. Here the CDR3 reads CSGGEDTEAFS. Here the CDR3 DNA reads TGCAGCGGGGGGGAGGACACTGAAGCTTTCTCT.